The TCR beta chain described here comes from a study of CD4+ T cells in melanoma. This clone was found once. The V gene end was trimmed by 5 bases and the J gene end by 3 bases; junction bases not matched to a gene: 11. CDR1 and CDR2 (germline): SEHNR, FQNEAQ (reference sequence). The CDR3 extends over 16 amino acids. The assay was immunoSEQ multiplex PCR, and TCRdb's table has in-frame clones only and misses some. Of about 110,000 clones detected, about nine tenths appear once; the ten largest clones hold less than 4%. The source is a human donor with melanoma. Sequencing input: peripheral blood. The chain links TRBV7-9 to TRBJ2-7; 9 bases map to TRBD1. The CDR3 DNA reads as TGTGCCAGCAGCCCGAGAGGGACAGGGATTAACTACGAGCAGTACTTC. Amino acids: CASSPRGTGINYEQYF.